What follows is one T cell receptor (beta chain) and its context. The target of this receptor is not known. No base quality information exists; no much larger clone differs at one position. These data come from a study of blood T cell repertoires in COVID-19 (dated by TCRdb to about 2020). About the study as a whole: The collaborator samples originated in the United States, Italy and Spain and spanned the acute and convalescent phases of COVID-19. Sample metadata almost always included a de-identified subject ID, COVID-19 status, age in years and sex. The material from the prospective study consisted of cDNA or gDNA derived from T cells, B-cell-depleted T cells, or PBMCs. The repertoires were released in a freely available public database meant as a resource for research on the immune response to SARS-CoV-2. Where available, HLA class I and class II types were obtained from metadata supplied by the sample provider rather than from assay-based typing. Deeply sampled blood TCRbeta repertoires from subjects exposed to, actively infected with, or recovered from COVID-19 were included in the dataset. Samples were obtained from the ongoing ImmuneRACE study (first 160 participants) and from some 1,200 subjects provided by 6 global collaborators. Broad study findings and their caveats: The quantity of clinical and demographic metadata differed by source and by participant and was supplied without curation.

Spanning cysteine to phenylalanine, the CDR3 consists of 13 amino acids. Only the CDR3 DNA is retained, 39 bases long and in frame from the first base. Clipping removes 7 bases from V and 6 bases from J, with 7 as the unmatched junction base count. Based on the germline V gene (reference sequence), the CDR1 and CDR2 sequences are LNHDA and SQIVND. TCRbeta CDR3 regions were amplified from genomic DNA using the immunoSEQ Assay, a bias-controlled multiplex PCR. The original pipeline was this. The number of nucleated cells in each sample was estimated from the amplification of reference gene primers within the assay. To quantify the absolute abundance of each unique TCRbeta CDR3 rearrangement, sequence reads were collapsed and filtered. For each sample, productive Simpson clonality was calculated by taking the square root of Simpson's diversity index across productive rearrangements. This is the immuneACCESS table as TCRdb keeps it, with only in-frame sequences that have V and J called. A part of the clones is gone; compared with another copy, unresolved V genes explain less than half, and the rest is unexplained. V and J calls and clone size are copied from that table; D and trimming were computed from the DNA. The sample data list over 250,000 clones, and about 87% of these were observed just once. Less than 1.6% of the sample belongs to the ten largest clones.

Samples from volunteer blood donors who had recovered from COVID-19 were contributed by a second Seattle source. The collaborating institutions used their own protocols to collect whole blood in K2EDTA tubes. Collaborator samples were shipped for TCRbeta analysis as frozen whole blood, isolated PBMCs, or DNA extracted from either sample type. The V and J genes are TRBV19 and TRBJ2-3; 7 nucleotides in the junction match TRBD1. The receptor comes from a woman in her forties who had recovered from COVID-19. The sequenced sample was peripheral blood. The CDR3 has the sequence CASNRGVGDTQYF. The nucleotides are TGTGCCAGTAACAGGGGCGTCGGCGATACGCAGTATTTT.